The 15 T cell receptor beta chains below come from one sample, sequenced in a study of T cells in women clearing cervical HPV infection. Profiled with immunoSEQ multiplex PCR; TCRdb holds only in-frame clones, not every one. The table for this sample gives 25,000 to 30,000 clones. The specimen sequenced was blood buffy coat. These receptors all come from a woman aged 18-70 years with a cervical HPV16 infection that either progressed to CIN3+ or cleared (not recorded which).

As regards this clone: The read terminates 3 residues ahead of where the CDR3 ends, so the germline J gene completes it. The chain is built from TRBV7-6 and TRBJ1-4; 9 bases line up with TRBD1. This CDR3 contains 15 residues. Germline-derived CDR1 and CDR2 are SGHVS and FNYEAQ. CDR3 amino acids: CASSLDRGVPSPLFF. The covered CDR3 bases are TGTGCCAGCAGCCTTGACAGGGGGGTCCCTTCACCA.

Comment on this clone: Read sequence stops 3 residues before the CDR3 end, and the germline J gene provides the missing end. V usage is TRBV11-2 and J usage is TRBJ2-7, with a tentative D call TRBD1 (6 bases). The CDR3 spans 14 residues. Germline lookup yields CDR1 SGHAT and CDR2 FQNNGV. Trimming stripped 5 bases from V and 1 base from J, with 12 bases between. Partial CDR3 DNA: TGTGCCAGCAGCCAGGGGTCAGTTTCCTACGAG. Protein sequence: CASSQGSVSYE. The CDR3 in full is CASSQGSVSYEQYF.

Regarding this clone: Sequencing ends 3 residues short of the CDR3 end; the germline J gene provides the rest. The chain joins TRBV19 to TRBJ1-2; a possible D gene is TRBD1 (6 bases). The germline CDR1 and CDR2 sequences are LNHDA and SQIVND (reference sequence). Trimming cost V 2 bases and J 7 bases, with 17 bases left between them. CDR3 size: 15 residues. CDR3 DNA (partial): TGTGCCAGTAGTATAACGCCTCAGGGGCTAGGTGGC. It translates to CASSITPQGLGG. The full CDR3 protein is CASSITPQGLGGYTF.

The covered CDR3 bases are TGTGCCAGCAGATCGGGGCAGGGGGCTGTCGAG. Translated: CASRSGQGAVE. The entire CDR3 reads CASRSGQGAVEQYF. V gene TRBV11-2 combines with J gene TRBJ2-7; 8 bases are shared with TRBD1. The CDR3 end is not reached by the read, which stops 3 residues before it; the germline J gene fills it in. CDR3 size: 14 residues. The V gene's germline CDR1 is SGHAT and CDR2 FQNNGV. Trimming took 6 bases from V and 6 from J; bases not matched to a gene: 10.

Concerning this clone itself: The read falls 3 residues short of the CDR3 end, and the missing part is taken from the germline J gene. The chain links TRBV9 to TRBJ2-7; D ambiguous. The CDR3 spans 15 residues. The germline V gene encodes CDR1 SGDLS and CDR2 YYNGEE. V lost 0 bases and J lost 2, with 12 bases in between. The part of the CDR3 DNA that was read is TGTGCCAGCAGCGTAGGCCCGGCGGCAACCTACGAG. This encodes CASSVGPAATYE. The CDR3 in its entirety is CASSVGPAATYEQYF.

Note on this clone: The read ends 3 residues shy of where the CDR3 ends; the end is completed using the germline J gene. J is TRBJ2-1 and V is TRBV12-3 or TRBV12-4; D call uncertain. V lost 6 bases and J lost 4, with 4 bases in between. This CDR3 contains 11 residues. The CDR3 loop is CASSLYNEQFF. The DNA read from the CDR3 is TGTGCCAGCAGCCTATACAATGAG.

Concerning this clone: Coverage ceases 3 residues before the CDR3 finishes, and the germline J gene fills in the end. The V and J genes are TRBV9 and TRBJ1-4; D remains unclear. The CDR3 length is 15 residues. In germline, CDR1 is SGDLS, CDR2 YYNGEE. The V end lost 3 bases, the J end lost 5 bases, and 14 bases lay between the germline ends. The CDR3: CASSALPTPNEKLFF. The sequenced part of the CDR3 DNA is TGTGCCAGCAGCGCGCTACCGACTCCCAATGAAAAA.

About this clone itself: The read stops 3 residues short of the end of the CDR3; the missing end is completed from the germline J gene. V is TRBV6-2 or TRBV6-3 and J is TRBJ1-2; D gene ambiguous. There are 13 residues in the CDR3. CDR1 and CDR2 from the germline V gene are MNHEY and SVGEGT. Incomplete CDR3 DNA: TGTGCCAGCGGTGGACTAGCGGGAGACACC. This sequence encodes CASGGLAGDT. The entire CDR3 protein reads CASGGLAGDTYTF.

Concerning this clone: The CDR3 is cut off 3 residues early in the read; its end comes from the germline J gene. This chain connects TRBV2 to TRBJ2-6; D call uncertain. V lost 7 bases and J 1 base, leaving 14 bases between the germline ends. Germline loops: CDR1 SNHLY, CDR2 FYNNEI. The CDR3 has 16 residues. The sequenced CDR3 bases are TGTGCCAGCACTAGAGGTCCTCCTTCTGGGGCCAACGTC. Its protein product is CASTRGPPSGANV. The entire CDR3 reads CASTRGPPSGANVLTF. Based on the CDR3 plus reference TRBV2 and TRBJ2-6, the full variable domain is EPEVTQTPSHQVTQMGQEVILRCVPISNHLYFYWYRQILGQKVEFLVSFYNNEISEKSEIFDDQFSVERPDGSNFTLKIRSTKLEDSAMYFCASTRGPPSGANVLTFGAGSRLTVL.

With respect to this clone: From the germline J gene comes the end of the CDR3, since the read stops 3 residues before it. The V and J genes are TRBV30 and TRBJ2-2, with a tentative D call TRBD2 (6 bases). This CDR3 comprises 13 residues. CDR1 and CDR2 from the germline V gene are GTSNPN and SVGIG (reference sequence). The DNA read from the CDR3 is TGTGCCCTCGGAGGGACTTCACTTGAGAAG. Translation gives CALGGTSLEK. The full CDR3 protein reads CALGGTSLEKLFF.

As regards this clone: The sequence runs out 3 residues before the end of the CDR3; the remainder is reconstructed from the germline J gene. Other DNA sequences within the sample encode an identical CDR3. The gene calls are TRBV29-1 and TRBJ1-3; D unresolved. V gave up 7 bases and J gave up 3 bases, with 7 bases separating them. The CDR3 has 11 residues. Germline CDR1 and CDR2: SQVTM and ANQGSEA. CDR3 DNA (partial): TGCAGCGGTAGCGGTGGAAACACC. This translates into CSGSGGNT. The CDR3 as a whole reads CSGSGGNTIYF.

Note on this clone: The read terminates 3 residues before the CDR3 end, so the remaining end is supplied by the germline J gene. The rearrangement joins TRBV6-2 or TRBV6-3 to TRBJ2-1, with D uncertain. V lost 7 bases to trimming and J lost 9 bases, with 22 bases between them. The CDR3 loop spans 15 amino acids. Germline V gene sequence: CDR1 MNHEY, CDR2 SVGEGT. The CDR3 protein is CASTFRWLPGGEQFF. The sequenced part of the CDR3 DNA is TGTGCCAGCACCTTCCGATGGCTTCCCGGCGGTGAG.

Worth noting for this clone: Read sequence stops 3 residues before the CDR3 end, and the germline J gene provides the missing end. The chain combines TRBV2 with TRBJ2-1, with 7 bases aligning to TRBD1. Germline V CDR1 and CDR2: SNHLY, FYNNEI. The V segment lost 6 bases and the J segment 0 bases; nucleotides outside the gene matches: 8. The CDR3 totals 16 residues. Incomplete CDR3 DNA: TGTGCCAGCAGGCAGACGACAGGGAGCTCCTACAATGAG. Its protein product is CASRQTTGSSYNE. The full CDR3 protein is CASRQTTGSSYNEQFF.

A word on this clone: The CDR3 is cut off 3 residues early in the read; its end comes from the germline J gene. This chain uses TRBV5-4 with TRBJ2-5; TRBD1 agrees at 9 bases. Per germline, CDR1 SGHNT and CDR2 YYREEE (reference sequence). The length of the CDR3 is 15 residues. The ends lost 1 base at V and 5 bases at J; junction bases unmatched: 6. The CDR3 is CASSLLQGAEETQYF. The part of the CDR3 DNA that was read is TGTGCCAGCAGCTTGCTACAGGGGGCGGAGGAGACC. Using reference TRBV5-4 and TRBJ2-5 for the parts outside the CDR3, the full variable domain is ETGVTQSPTHLIKTRGQQVTLRCSSQSGHNTVSWYQQALGQGPQFIFQYYREEENGRGNFPPRFSGLQFPNYSSELNVNALELDDSALYLCASSLLQGAEETQYFGPGTRLLVL.

As for this clone: The read ends 3 residues before the CDR3 terminus; that terminus is restored from the germline J gene. The chain carries TRBV19 and TRBJ2-3, with 7 positions matching TRBD2. Germline V gene sequence: CDR1 LNHDA, CDR2 SQIVND (reference sequence). The CDR3 totals 14 residues. CDR3 bases read: TGTGCCAGTAGTATAAGGGAGGCGGGAGAGACG. It encodes CASSIREAGET. The CDR3 in full is CASSIREAGETQYF.